This TCR beta chain was recovered during a study of tumor-infiltrating lymphocytes in glioblastoma multiforme. Overall study results and limits: Only one glioblastoma patient had TCR and mutation analysis. Clone frequencies may be distorted by unequal TCR transcripts per cell.

This clonotype occurred many times. Its target is not known. Three nested ARM-PCR rounds with V-beta and C-beta primers built TCRB libraries. Input was about 450 ng total RNA, reverse-transcribed with a C-beta primer. No unique molecular identifiers were described for these TCRB libraries. TCRdb independently ran MiXCR on the multiplex PCR reads; one entry per CDR3 protein. This table has 20,000 or so distinct CDR3 sequences, 65% to 80% appearing once. Germline assignment: CDR1 SGHAT and CDR2 FQNNGV. The CDR3 is made up of 11 amino acids. Trimming shortened V by 4 bases and J by 10 bases, and 7 bases separated the two germline ends.

This sequence was found in a male donor with glioblastoma. V gene TRBV11-2 combines with J gene TRBJ2-2; no reliable D call. The specimen was peripheral blood. CDR3 protein: CASSSRVELFF. DNA of the CDR3: TGTGCCAGCAGCTCCCGCGTGGAGCTGTTTTTT.